This note documents a single T cell receptor (beta chain) sequence. Its antigen is not yet known. Base qualities are not recorded, but no much larger clone differs from it by a single base. The immunoSEQ Assay was used to sequence TCRbeta CDR3 regions. After extraction, genomic DNA underwent amplification by bias-controlled multiplex PCR, followed by high-throughput sequencing. The source study handled its data this way. To quantify the absolute abundance of each unique TCRbeta CDR3 region, sequences were collapsed and filtered. T cell fraction was estimated by normalizing TCRbeta template counts to usable DNA, which was measured by amplifying reference genes present in all nucleated cells. Repertoire TCRs were annotated as SARS-CoV-2-specific when V gene, CDR3 amino acid sequence and J gene were exactly matched to a known reactive TCR set. MIRA supplied the reference SARS-CoV-2 TCR set, which was filtered for enrichment in COVID-19-positive ImmuneCODE repertoires so that public or cross-reactive TCRs were removed. Using the MIRA antigens, annotated TCRs were further analysed by specific ORF or by position within an ORF. Depth was the summed frequency of annotated unique rearrangements, while breadth was defined as annotated unique rearrangements over total unique productive rearrangements. Group comparisons of TCR breadth used two-sided Wilcoxon rank-sum tests. TCRdb retrieved this table from immuneACCESS and kept in-frame rearrangements only. Not all clones are present; in checked studies, unresolved V genes account for under half, and no reason is known for the remainder. The D gene and trimming were derived from the DNA, and the V and J assignments and clone size from that table. In all, the sample holds tens of thousands of clones, and roughly 85% of those were seen once. The ten largest clones add up to roughly 15% of the sample.

This sample was included in a study of Ad26.COV2.S vaccination and SARS-CoV-2 variants (dated by TCRdb to the early 2020s). For the study in its entirety: Sequencing of the TCRbeta repertoire served to evaluate the specificity and breadth of SARS-CoV-2-reactive T cell receptors following Ad26.COV2.S vaccination. A total of 32 samples were included in the TCR-sequenced set, comprising roughly 19 Ad26.COV2.S vaccine recipients, 5 placebo recipients and 8 SARS-CoV-2 convalescent individuals. On the study overall, not on this receptor specifically: Substantial breadth of spike-specific CD8+ and CD4+ T cell responses was reported after vaccination. The authors noted that total T cell responses may have been underestimated by the TCR breadth and depth analyses. Non-spike TCR breadth was comparable between vaccine and placebo recipients, consistent with the vaccine containing only spike. Ad26.COV2.S recipients had higher spike-specific TCR breadth than placebo recipients (P = 0.0014).

At the junction V is shortened by 4 bases and J by 2 bases, with 11 bases in between. Spanning cysteine to phenylalanine, the CDR3 consists of 14 amino acids. Of the read, only the CDR3 DNA is kept; its 42 bases are in frame from base 1. The CDR1 and CDR2 encoded by the germline V gene are SGDLS and YYNGEE. The time point label, read with the paper, signifies: individuals recovered from natural SARS-CoV-2 infection. The clonotype originates from a human donor who had recovered from COVID-19. Material: peripheral blood, obtained after recovery from COVID-19. The rearranged chain carries TRBV9 and TRBJ2-3; perhaps TRBD2 is the D gene, with 6 bases matching. The CDR3 in this case is CASSNRDFTDTQYF. Here is the DNA: TGTGCCAGCAGCAACCGGGACTTCACAGATACGCAGTATTTT.